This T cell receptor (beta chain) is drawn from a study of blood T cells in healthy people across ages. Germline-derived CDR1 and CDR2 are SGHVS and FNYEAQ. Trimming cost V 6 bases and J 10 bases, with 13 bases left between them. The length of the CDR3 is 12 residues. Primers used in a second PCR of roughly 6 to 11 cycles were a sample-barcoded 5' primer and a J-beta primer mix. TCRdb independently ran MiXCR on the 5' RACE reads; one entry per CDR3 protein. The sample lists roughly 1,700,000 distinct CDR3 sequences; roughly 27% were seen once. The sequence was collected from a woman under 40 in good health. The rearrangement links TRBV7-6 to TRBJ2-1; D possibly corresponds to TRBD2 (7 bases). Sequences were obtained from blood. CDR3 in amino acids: CASRPPGGEQFF. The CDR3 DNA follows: TGTGCCAGCAGGCCCCCGGGGGGCGAGCAGTTCTTC.